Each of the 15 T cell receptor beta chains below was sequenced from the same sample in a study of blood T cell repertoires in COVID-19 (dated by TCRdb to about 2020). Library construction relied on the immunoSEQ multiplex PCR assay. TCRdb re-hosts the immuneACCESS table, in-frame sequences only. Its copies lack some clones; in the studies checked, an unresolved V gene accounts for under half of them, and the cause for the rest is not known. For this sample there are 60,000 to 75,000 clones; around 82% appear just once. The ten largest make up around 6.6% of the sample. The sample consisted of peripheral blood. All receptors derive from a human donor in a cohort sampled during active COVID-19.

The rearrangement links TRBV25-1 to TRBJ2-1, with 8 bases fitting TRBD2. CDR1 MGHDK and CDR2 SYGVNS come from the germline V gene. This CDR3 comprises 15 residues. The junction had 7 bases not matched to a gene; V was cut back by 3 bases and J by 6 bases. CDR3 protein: CASSDLSGNFNEQFF. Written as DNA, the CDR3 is TGTGCCAGCAGTGACCTTAGCGGGAACTTCAATGAGCAGTTCTTC.

DNA for the CDR3: TGTGCCAGCAGCTTGGTGCTTATGGGGGGGCGGGGCACAGATACGCAGTATTTT. Translated: CASSLVLMGGRGTDTQYF. V and J are TRBV5-6 and TRBJ2-3; D perhaps matches TRBD2 (7 bases). Germline V gives CDR1 SGHDT, CDR2 YYEEEE. Trimming stripped 0 bases from V and 1 base from J, with 18 bases between. The CDR3 has 18 amino acids.

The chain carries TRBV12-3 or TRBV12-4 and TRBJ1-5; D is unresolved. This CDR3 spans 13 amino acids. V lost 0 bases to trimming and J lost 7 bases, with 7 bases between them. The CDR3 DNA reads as TGTGCCAGCAGTTTAGCACAGATCCAGCCCCAGCATTTT. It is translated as CASSLAQIQPQHF.

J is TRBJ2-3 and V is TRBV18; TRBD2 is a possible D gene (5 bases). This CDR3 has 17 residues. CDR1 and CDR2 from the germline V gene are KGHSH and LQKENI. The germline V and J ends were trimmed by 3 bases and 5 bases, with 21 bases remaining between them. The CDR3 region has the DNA TGTGCCAGCTCACCGCCAGGAAGCGGAGAGGTTTTAGATACGCAGTATTTT. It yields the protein CASSPPGSGEVLDTQYF.

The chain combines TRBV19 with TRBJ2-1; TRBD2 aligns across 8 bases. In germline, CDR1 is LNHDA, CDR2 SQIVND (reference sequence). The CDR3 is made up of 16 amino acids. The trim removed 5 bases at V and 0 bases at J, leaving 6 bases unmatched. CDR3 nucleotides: TGTGCCAGTAGTGGGAGCCGGGAGGGCTCCTACAATGAGCAGTTCTTC. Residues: CASSGSREGSYNEQFF.

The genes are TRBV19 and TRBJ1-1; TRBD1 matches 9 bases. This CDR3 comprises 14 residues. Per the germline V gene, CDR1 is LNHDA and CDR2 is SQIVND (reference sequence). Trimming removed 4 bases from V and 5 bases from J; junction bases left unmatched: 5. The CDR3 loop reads CASSTGQGWTEAFF. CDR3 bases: TGTGCCAGTAGTACGGGACAGGGATGGACTGAAGCTTTCTTT.

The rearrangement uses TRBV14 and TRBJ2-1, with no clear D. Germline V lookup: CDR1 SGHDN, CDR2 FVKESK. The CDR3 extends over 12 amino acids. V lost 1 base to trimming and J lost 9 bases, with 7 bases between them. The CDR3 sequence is CASSQARREQFF. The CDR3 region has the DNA TGTGCCAGCAGCCAAGCTAGGCGTGAGCAGTTCTTC.

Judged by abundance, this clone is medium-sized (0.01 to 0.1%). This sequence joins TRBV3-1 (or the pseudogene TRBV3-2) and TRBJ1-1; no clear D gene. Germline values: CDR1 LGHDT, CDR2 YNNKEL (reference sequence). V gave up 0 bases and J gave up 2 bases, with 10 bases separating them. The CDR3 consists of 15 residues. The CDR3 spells CASSQELSPNTEAFF. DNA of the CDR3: TGTGCCAGCAGCCAAGAATTATCCCCTAACACTGAAGCTTTCTTT.

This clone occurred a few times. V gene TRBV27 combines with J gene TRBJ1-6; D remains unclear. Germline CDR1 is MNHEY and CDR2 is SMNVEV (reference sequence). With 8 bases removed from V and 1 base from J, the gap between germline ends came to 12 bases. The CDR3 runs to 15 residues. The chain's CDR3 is CASWEGRSYNSPLHF. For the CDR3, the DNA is TGTGCCAGCTGGGAGGGTCGGTCCTATAATTCACCCCTCCACTTT.

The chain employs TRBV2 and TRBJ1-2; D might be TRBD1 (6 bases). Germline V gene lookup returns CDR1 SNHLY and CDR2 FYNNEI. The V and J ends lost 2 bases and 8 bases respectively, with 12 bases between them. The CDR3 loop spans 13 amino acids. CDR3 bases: TGTGCCAGCAGTGAAAACTCAGGGGTCGGCTACACCTTC. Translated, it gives CASSENSGVGYTF.

The DNA for the CDR3 is TGCGCCAGCAGCTTGACCACAGGGATCGACACCGGGGAGCTGTTTTTT. Encoded protein: CASSLTTGIDTGELFF. The chain uses TRBV5-1 and TRBJ2-2, with TRBD1 as a possible D gene (6 bases). The CDR3 covers 16 residues. The germline V gene encodes CDR1 SGHRS and CDR2 YFSETQ. Trimming removed 1 base from V and 3 bases from J, with 13 bases in between. The full variable domain, its missing parts supplied by reference TRBV5-1 and TRBJ2-2, is KAGVTQTPRYLIKTRGQQVTLSCSPISGHRSVSWYQQTPGQGLQFLFEYFSETQRNKGNFPGRFSGRQFSNSRSEMNVSTLELGDSALYLCASSLTTGIDTGELFFGEGSRLTVL.

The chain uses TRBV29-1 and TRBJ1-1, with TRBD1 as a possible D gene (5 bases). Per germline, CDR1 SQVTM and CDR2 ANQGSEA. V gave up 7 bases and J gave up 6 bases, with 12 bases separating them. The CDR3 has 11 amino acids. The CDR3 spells CSATRGPEAFF. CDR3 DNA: TGCAGCGCCACGCGGGGACCTGAAGCTTTCTTT.

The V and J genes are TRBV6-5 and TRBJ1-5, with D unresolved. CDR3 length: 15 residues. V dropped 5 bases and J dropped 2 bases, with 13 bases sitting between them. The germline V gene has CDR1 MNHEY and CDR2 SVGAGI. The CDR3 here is CASSLQIWGNQPQHF. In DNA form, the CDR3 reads TGTGCCAGCAGTCTACAGATTTGGGGCAATCAGCCCCAGCATTTT.

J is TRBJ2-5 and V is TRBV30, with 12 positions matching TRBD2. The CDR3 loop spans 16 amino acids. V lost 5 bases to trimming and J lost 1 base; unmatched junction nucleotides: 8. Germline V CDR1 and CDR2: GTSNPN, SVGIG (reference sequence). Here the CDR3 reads CAWSSGGAGGQETQYF. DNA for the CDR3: TGTGCCTGGTCTAGCGGGGGGGCGGGCGGCCAAGAGACCCAGTACTTC.

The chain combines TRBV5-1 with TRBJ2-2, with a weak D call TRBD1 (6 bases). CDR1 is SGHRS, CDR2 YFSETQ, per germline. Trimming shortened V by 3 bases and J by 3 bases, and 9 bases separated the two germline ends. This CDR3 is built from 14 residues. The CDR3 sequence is CASSSTGYTGELFF. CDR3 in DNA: TGCGCCAGCAGCTCTACAGGGTACACCGGGGAGCTGTTTTTT.